The 27 T cell receptor beta chains presented below share a single source sample, sequenced in a study of shared clonotypes between healthy human individuals. Libraries were prepared by immunoSEQ multiplex PCR; TCRdb keeps only in-frame clonotypes and omits some of them. The data show millions of clones, around 90% seen once. Specimen: naive CD4+ T cells sorted from blood. Indicated subset: CD45RA+ positively selected. Source of these receptors: a man in his late teens or twenties in good health.

V gene TRBV10-3 combines with J gene TRBJ2-7; 8 bases are a match to TRBD2. J was trimmed by 9 bases and V by 0 bases; bases with no gene match: 7. From germline, CDR1 is ENHRY and CDR2 SYGVKD. The CDR3 consists of 14 residues. The CDR3 loop reads CAISESTLAGGQYF. CDR3 coding DNA: TGTGCCATCAGTGAGTCGACCCTTGCGGGAGGGCAGTACTTC.

This sequence joins TRBV27 and TRBJ2-3; TRBD2 matches at 8 bases. J lost 3 bases, V lost 3 bases, and 5 bases had no gene match. The germline CDR1 and CDR2 sequences are MNHEY and SMNVEV (reference sequence). The CDR3 sequence is 15 residues long. CDR3 sequence (DNA): TGTGCCAGCAGTTTCCCCGCTAGCGGGACAGATACGCAGTATTTT. Its protein product is CASSFPASGTDTQYF.

The CDR3 DNA reads as TGTGCTAGTGGTTTCCTTGGCGGACCCTCCTACGAGCAGTACTTC. Its translation is CASGFLGGPSYEQYF. The chain joins TRBV12-5 to TRBJ2-7; D is unresolved. Germline V lookup: CDR1 LGHNT, CDR2 FRNRAP. Trimming shortened V by 3 bases and J by 0 bases, and 12 bases separated the two germline ends. The CDR3 totals 15 residues.

In nucleotides, the CDR3 is TGTGCCAGCAGCGTAGAGGAAAGGCCTAATTCACCCCTCCACTTT. Amino acid sequence: CASSVEERPNSPLHF. The chain uses TRBV9 and TRBJ1-6; D is unresolved. Per the germline V gene, CDR1 is SGDLS and CDR2 is YYNGEE. There are 15 residues in the CDR3. Deletions cut 0 bases from V and 6 bases from J, with 10 bases between.

This clone appeared once. This same CDR3 is encoded by further DNA sequences in the sample. The V gene is TRBV18, the J gene TRBJ2-7; D gene ambiguous. V was pared by 3 bases and J by 0 bases, with 9 bases between. Looked up from germline, CDR1 is KGHSH and CDR2 is LQKENI. The CDR3 sequence is 14 residues long. CDR3 DNA sequence: TGTGCCAGCTCACCGCCCGGGTACTCCTACGAGCAGTACTTC. Its translation is CASSPPGYSYEQYF.

V is TRBV4-3 and J is TRBJ1-1, with a weak D call TRBD1 (6 bases). Looked up from germline, CDR1 is LGHNA and CDR2 is YSLEER. This CDR3 region has 15 residues. V was cut by 0 bases and J by 1 base, with 9 bases left in between. CDR3 amino acids: CASSQDQGWNTEAFF. DNA for the CDR3: TGCGCCAGCAGCCAAGATCAGGGGTGGAACACTGAAGCTTTCTTT.

The rearrangement links TRBV5-1 to TRBJ2-2, with D tentatively TRBD2 (6 bases). This CDR3 comprises 15 residues. Per germline, CDR1 SGHRS and CDR2 YFSETQ. The V end was cut by 0 bases, the J end by 8 bases, with 14 bases between. CDR3 sequence (DNA): TGCGCCAGCAGCTTGGCCGCGGGGAATGGAGGGGAGCTGTTTTTT. This codes for CASSLAAGNGGELFF.

The DNA for the CDR3 is TGTGCCAGCAGTTACGATGTGGGTTTATACGAGCAGTACTTC. The encoded protein is CASSYDVGLYEQYF. This rearrangement joins TRBV6-6 to TRBJ2-7; the D is unclear. The CDR3 consists of 14 residues. V was cut by 2 bases and J by 4 bases, with 12 bases left in between. Germline V gene lookup returns CDR1 MNHNY and CDR2 SVGAGI (reference sequence).

The chain couples TRBV4-1 to TRBJ2-7, with D possibly matching TRBD1 (6 bases). In germline, CDR1 is MGHRA, CDR2 YSYEKL. The CDR3 has 15 residues. The V end lost 1 base, the J end lost 5 bases, and 15 bases lay between the germline ends. The CDR3 loop reads CASSQGRQGNHEQYF. In nucleotides, the CDR3 is TGCGCCAGCAGCCAAGGTCGGCAGGGGAATCACGAGCAGTACTTC.

This clone was seen a handful of times. The rearrangement joins TRBV25-1 to TRBJ2-2; D unclear. There are 14 residues in the CDR3. The V end was cut by 4 bases, the J end by 5 bases, with 11 bases between. Germline V gene sequence: CDR1 MGHDK, CDR2 SYGVNS. CDR3 loop: CASSAQGRTGELFF. Here the CDR3 DNA reads TGTGCCAGCAGTGCTCAAGGGCGTACCGGGGAGCTGTTTTTT.

Concerning this clone: In the same sample, other DNA sequences code for this CDR3. The V call is TRBV12-5, the J call TRBJ2-7; D possibly corresponds to TRBD1 (7 bases). V was shortened by 5 bases and J by 3 bases, with 11 bases between the two germline ends. Germline loops: CDR1 LGHNT, CDR2 FRNRAP. The CDR3 runs to 13 residues. The CDR3 coding sequence is TGTGCTAGTGGTAGGCAGGGGGGCTACGAGCAGTACTTC. This gives the protein CASGRQGGYEQYF.

DNA of the CDR3: TGTGCCTGGAGTTTTGGGGCCGGAGGCAAAAACATTCAGTACTTC. Residues: CAWSFGAGGKNIQYF. This sequence joins TRBV30 and TRBJ2-4; D assignment may be TRBD1 or TRBD2 (5 bases each). The CDR3 loop spans 15 amino acids. Trimming took off 2 bases at V and 3 bases at J, with 14 bases between the two ends. Germline V gene lookup returns CDR1 GTSNPN and CDR2 SVGIG (reference sequence).

The CDR3 protein is CASSLGGVTDTQYF. The CDR3 nucleotides are TGTGCCAGCAGCTTGGGGGGGGTCACAGATACGCAGTATTTT. This chain connects TRBV5-4 to TRBJ2-3, with D possibly TRBD2 on 6 matching bases. Germline CDR1 SGHNT, CDR2 YYREEE (reference sequence). Trimming stripped 0 bases from V and 2 bases from J, with 7 bases between. The CDR3 runs to 14 residues.

V is TRBV2 and J is TRBJ2-3; 13 bases fit TRBD2. This CDR3 has 17 amino acids. Germline trimming cut 6 bases from V and 6 bases from J; bases unmatched to any gene: 12. Looked up from germline, CDR1 is SNHLY and CDR2 is FYNNEI. CDR3 DNA sequence: TGTGCCAGCAGCGGGACCGGGACTAGCGGGGACGGGGATACGCAGTATTTT. Translating gives CASSGTGTSGDGDTQYF.

Concerning this clone: The sample contains more than one DNA sequence encoding this CDR3. The chain carries TRBV10-3 and TRBJ2-5, with D tentatively TRBD2 (7 bases). The CDR3 is 13 amino acids. Germline loops: CDR1 ENHRY, CDR2 SYGVKD. V lost 2 bases, J lost 5 bases, and 9 bases lay in between. The CDR3, as DNA: TGTGCCATCAGTGAGAGGGGGGGGGAGACCCAGTACTTC. This gives the protein CAISERGGETQYF.

This clone was observed a few times. This sequence joins TRBV6-5 and TRBJ1-6, with D perhaps TRBD1 (6 bases). The germline V and J ends were trimmed by 6 bases and 6 bases, with 15 bases remaining between them. From germline, CDR1 is MNHEY and CDR2 SVGAGI. This CDR3 has 15 amino acids. The CDR3 region is CASSPQGTVNSPLHF. The CDR3 DNA follows: TGTGCCAGCAGCCCACAGGGAACTGTTAATTCACCCCTCCACTTT.

The J gene is TRBJ2-3, the V gene TRBV11-3; D gene uncertain. Germline values: CDR1 SGHNT, CDR2 YENEEA. The CDR3 runs to 13 residues. The V end lost 5 bases, the J end lost 0 bases, and 6 bases lay between the germline ends. Here the CDR3 reads CASSTYSTDTQYF. Here the CDR3 DNA reads TGTGCCAGCAGCACTTATAGCACAGATACGCAGTATTTT.

The rearrangement joins TRBV28 to TRBJ2-2; D is undetermined. CDR3 length equals 12 residues. Per germline, CDR1 MDHEN and CDR2 SYDVKM. Trimming pared 5 bases from V and 4 bases from J, leaving 5 bases between. DNA for the CDR3: TGTGCCAGCAGTGCGAGCACCGGGGAGCTGTTTTTT. This translates into CASSASTGELFF.

Regarding this clone: This sample includes further DNA sequences coding for the same CDR3. The chain couples TRBV29-1 to TRBJ2-2, with D possibly being TRBD2 (5 bases). There are 14 residues in the CDR3. From germline, CDR1 is SQVTM and CDR2 ANQGSEA. Trimming cost V 4 bases and J 0 bases, with 9 bases left between them. The chain's CDR3 is CSVGGRTNTGELFF. CDR3 nucleotides: TGCAGCGTTGGAGGGCGGACGAACACCGGGGAGCTGTTTTTT.

The chain employs TRBV4-1 and TRBJ2-5; D may be TRBD1 (6 bases). The CDR3 sequence is 16 residues long. V lost 0 bases and J lost 5, with 16 bases in between. Germline V lookup: CDR1 MGHRA, CDR2 YSYEKL. CDR3 sequence (DNA): TGCGCCAGCAGCCAAGATCAAACAGGGAGTACCGAGACCCAGTACTTC. Residues: CASSQDQTGSTETQYF.

The chain carries TRBV6-6 and TRBJ1-1; 7 positions match TRBD1. Germline V gene lookup returns CDR1 MNHNY and CDR2 SVGAGI (reference sequence). J lost 0 bases, V lost 6 bases, and 4 bases had no gene match. The CDR3 runs to 14 residues. This chain's CDR3 is CASSRDRLNTEAFF. The CDR3 bases are TGTGCCAGCAGCAGGGACAGACTGAACACTGAAGCTTTCTTT.

This sequence joins TRBV5-1 and TRBJ1-2; D is ambiguous. Trimming stripped 1 base from V and 7 bases from J, with 11 bases between. This CDR3 is built from 13 residues. Germline V CDR1 and CDR2: SGHRS, YFSETQ. The CDR3 DNA is TGCGCCAGCAGCTTGAGAGAGGACCTTGGCTACACCTTC. This codes for CASSLREDLGYTF.

V and J are TRBV7-8 and TRBJ1-4, with TRBD1 as a possible D gene (5 bases). The CDR3 is made up of 16 amino acids. The germline V gene encodes CDR1 SGHVS and CDR2 FQNEAQ. V was cut by 5 bases and J by 4 bases, with 17 bases left in between. This CDR3 is CASSRWAAGGNEKLFF. The DNA of the CDR3 is TGTGCCAGCAGCCGATGGGCTGCCGGGGGTAATGAAAAACTGTTTTTT.

This chain joins TRBV5-4 and TRBJ2-1; D might be TRBD1 or TRBD2, each matching 6 bases. Germline assignment: CDR1 SGHNT and CDR2 YYREEE (reference sequence). The CDR3 sequence is 17 residues long. Trimming took 0 bases from V and 2 from J, leaving 15 bases between them. CDR3 amino acids: CASSLGGARYTYNEQFF. In nucleotides, the CDR3 is TGTGCCAGCAGCTTGGGGGGGGCGCGGTACACCTACAATGAGCAGTTCTTC.

The V and J genes are TRBV19 and TRBJ1-1; a weak D match, TRBD1 (5 bases). V was clipped by 3 bases and J by 5 bases, with 16 bases between them. The CDR3 is made up of 15 amino acids. Germline V gene data show CDR1 as LNHDA and CDR2 as SQIVND (reference sequence). CDR3: CASSMGKGKGTEAFF. DNA of the CDR3: TGTGCCAGTAGTATGGGAAAAGGGAAGGGGACTGAAGCTTTCTTT.

J is TRBJ2-7 and V is TRBV5-1; 9 nucleotides align to TRBD1. The CDR3 runs 15 residues. Germline V lookup: CDR1 SGHRS, CDR2 YFSETQ. J was trimmed by 5 bases and V by 3 bases; bases with no gene match: 9. The CDR3 DNA reads TGCGCCAGCAGCTCAACAGGGGGCGTTGCCGACGAGCAGTACTTC. Amino acid sequence: CASSSTGGVADEQYF.

About this clone: At the DNA level, this CDR3 is encoded by other sequences in the same sample as well. J is TRBJ1-6 and V is TRBV19, with D tentatively TRBD1 (5 bases). The CDR3 runs to 14 residues. V was cut by 3 bases and J by 7 bases, with 10 bases left in between. Germline V gives CDR1 LNHDA, CDR2 SQIVND (reference sequence). The CDR3 protein is CASSIEGRNSPLHF. The CDR3, as DNA: TGTGCCAGTAGTATCGAGGGACGGAATTCACCCCTCCACTTT.